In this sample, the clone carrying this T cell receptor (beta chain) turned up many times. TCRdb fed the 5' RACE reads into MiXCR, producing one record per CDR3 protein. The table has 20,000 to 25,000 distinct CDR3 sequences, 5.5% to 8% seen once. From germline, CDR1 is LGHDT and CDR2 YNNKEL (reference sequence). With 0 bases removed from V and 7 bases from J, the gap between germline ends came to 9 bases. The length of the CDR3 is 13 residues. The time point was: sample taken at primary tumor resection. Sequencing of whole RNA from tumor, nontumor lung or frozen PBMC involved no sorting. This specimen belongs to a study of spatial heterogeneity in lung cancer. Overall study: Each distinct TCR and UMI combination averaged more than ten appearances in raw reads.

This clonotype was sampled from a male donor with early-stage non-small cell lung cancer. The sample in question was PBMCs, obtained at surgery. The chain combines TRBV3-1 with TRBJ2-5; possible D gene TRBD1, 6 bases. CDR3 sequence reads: CASSQDGQSTQYF. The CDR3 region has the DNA TGTGCCAGCAGCCAAGATGGACAGTCGACCCAGTACTTC.